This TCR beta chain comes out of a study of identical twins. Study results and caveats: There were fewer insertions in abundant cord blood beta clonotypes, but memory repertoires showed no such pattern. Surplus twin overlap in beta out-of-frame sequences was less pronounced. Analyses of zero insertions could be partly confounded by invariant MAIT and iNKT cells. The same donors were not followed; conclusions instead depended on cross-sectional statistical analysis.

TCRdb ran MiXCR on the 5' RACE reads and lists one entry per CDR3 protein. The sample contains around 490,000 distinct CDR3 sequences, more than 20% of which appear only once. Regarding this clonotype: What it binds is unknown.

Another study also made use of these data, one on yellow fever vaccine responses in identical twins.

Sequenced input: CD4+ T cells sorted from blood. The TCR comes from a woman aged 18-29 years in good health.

This chain's CDR3 is CASSFLQGYEQFF. The CDR3 coding sequence is TGTGCCAGCAGCTTTCTACAGGGCTATGAGCAGTTCTTC. The chain employs TRBV11-3 and TRBJ2-1, with a possible D match to TRBD1 (6 bases). The CDR3 totals 13 residues. The germline V and J ends were trimmed by 3 bases and 8 bases, with 11 bases remaining between them. Germline V lookup: CDR1 SGHNT, CDR2 YENEEA.